The 25 T cell receptor beta chains listed next were all sequenced from one sample in a study of T cell responses to AZD1222 COVID-19 vaccine (dated by TCRdb to the early 2020s). The library relied on the immunoSEQ multiplex PCR assay. TCRdb mirrors the immuneACCESS table, restricted to in-frame sequences. Some clones are absent from its copies; in checked studies, under half trace to an unresolved V gene, and the reason for the others is unknown. Recorded for this sample are around 180,000 clones; about 87% of them occurred a single time. Jointly, the top ten make up 2.5% to 3% of the sample. The time point label corresponds to: baseline before first vaccination. The treatment or condition label for this specimen denotes: meningococcal conjugate vaccine given as trial control. Sequenced here: peripheral blood, sampled on day 0 of MenACWY control vaccination. These receptors all come from an adult in good health.

CDR3 in amino acids: CASSYAATYEQYF. The CDR3 DNA is TGTGCCAGCAGCTATGCAGCCACCTACGAGCAGTACTTC. The V call is TRBV5-4, the J call TRBJ2-7; no definite D call. V shed 3 bases and J shed 2 bases, with 9 bases lying between them. In germline, CDR1 is SGHNT, CDR2 YYREEE (reference sequence). This CDR3 region has 13 residues.

The chain recombines TRBV29-1 with TRBJ2-7; no clear D gene. The CDR3 loop spans 13 amino acids. Germline assignment: CDR1 SQVTM and CDR2 ANQGSEA. Trimming took 4 bases from V and 5 from J, leaving 15 bases between them. For the CDR3, the DNA is TGCAGCGTTGGCACCAACTCGTGGGACGAGCAGTACTTC. This gives the protein CSVGTNSWDEQYF.

The chain combines TRBV7-2 with TRBJ1-3, with TRBD1 as a possible D gene (6 bases). Trimming left V 6 bases short and J 0 bases short, with 9 bases between. There are 14 residues in the CDR3. Per the germline V gene, CDR1 is SGHTA and CDR2 is FQGNSA. In nucleotides, the CDR3 is TGTGCCAGCAGTCAGGGGATCTCTGGAAACACCATATATTTT. This codes for CASSQGISGNTIYF.

The genes are TRBV5-4 and TRBJ2-7; 11 nucleotides line up with TRBD2. The CDR3 covers 15 residues. The V and J ends lost 4 bases and 0 bases, in that order; junction bases with no gene match: 3. Germline values: CDR1 SGHNT, CDR2 YYREEE (reference sequence). The CDR3, as DNA: TGTGCCAGCAGCGGGGGACTAGCGGACTCCTACGAGCAGTACTTC. This translates into CASSGGLADSYEQYF.

The chain has TRBV27 and TRBJ1-2, with 11 bases lining up with TRBD1. J gave up 3 bases and V 4 bases, and 4 bases lay outside the gene matches. Germline V gene data show CDR1 as MNHEY and CDR2 as SMNVEV (reference sequence). The CDR3 covers 15 residues. The CDR3 DNA reads as TGTGCCAGCAGTTCCTGGACAGGGGGCGACTATGGCTACACCTTC. As protein: CASSSWTGGDYGYTF.

The CDR3 nucleotides read TGTGCCAGTAGTACGGGGGACACATCGGGTCAGCCCCAGCATTTT. This codes for CASSTGDTSGQPQHF. The rearrangement uses TRBV19 and TRBJ1-5, with a weak D call TRBD1 (6 bases). The CDR3 runs to 15 residues. The germline V and J ends were trimmed by 4 bases and 6 bases, with 16 bases remaining between them. The V gene's germline CDR1 is LNHDA and CDR2 SQIVND (reference sequence).

J is TRBJ2-3 and V is TRBV5-1; no definite D call. The CDR3 contains 13 residues. CDR1 and CDR2 (germline): SGHRS, YFSETQ. With 1 base removed from V and 3 bases from J, the gap between germline ends came to 6 bases. CDR3 nucleotides: TGCGCCAGCAGCTTGAGGAGTACAGATACGCAGTATTTT. It is translated as CASSLRSTDTQYF.

This sequence joins TRBV28 and TRBJ2-7; D is perhaps TRBD1 (6 bases). There are 14 residues in the CDR3. With 6 bases removed from V and 5 bases from J, the gap between germline ends came to 17 bases. Germline-derived CDR1 and CDR2 are MDHEN and SYDVKM. The CDR3 loop reads CASSPDRLIDEQYF. CDR3 nucleotide sequence: TGTGCCAGCAGCCCTGACAGGCTAATCGACGAGCAGTACTTC.

The chain links TRBV13 to TRBJ1-2, with TRBD1 matching 9 bases. Unmatched junction bases numbered 2, after V lost 0 bases and J lost 3 bases. The V gene's germline CDR1 is PRHDT and CDR2 FYEKMQ (reference sequence). The CDR3 length is 15 residues. The CDR3 nucleotides read TGTGCCAGCAGCTTAGGAGGACAGGGGCACTATGGCTACACCTTC. This encodes CASSLGGQGHYGYTF.

The chain uses TRBV7-9 and TRBJ1-3, with TRBD1 matching 7 bases. The germline V gene encodes CDR1 SEHNR and CDR2 FQNEAQ (reference sequence). V shed 4 bases, J shed 2 bases, and the junction held 5 bases outside the gene matches. The CDR3 has 15 residues. The CDR3, as DNA: TGTGCCAGCAGCTCAGACAGGGAAGCTGGAAACACCATATATTTT. This sequence encodes CASSSDREAGNTIYF.

The V gene is TRBV30, the J gene TRBJ2-7, with D possibly being TRBD1 (5 bases). The ends were cut back, 5 bases at V and 6 bases at J, with 17 bases in the middle. Germline V CDR1 and CDR2: GTSNPN, SVGIG (reference sequence). CDR3 length: 13 amino acids. CDR3 loop: CAWRNQGFGEQYF. In DNA, the CDR3 is TGTGCCTGGCGCAACCAGGGCTTTGGCGAGCAGTACTTC.

The chain is built from TRBV18 and TRBJ1-1, with no clear D. This CDR3 spans 12 amino acids. Trimming took off 5 bases at V and 3 bases at J, with 7 bases between the two ends. From germline, CDR1 is KGHSH and CDR2 LQKENI. The CDR3, as DNA: TGTGCCAGCTCAGGTCAGGACACTGAAGCTTTCTTT. It codes for CASSGQDTEAFF.

The rearrangement links TRBV27 to TRBJ2-7, with D perhaps matching TRBD1 or TRBD2 (6 bases each). This CDR3 contains 15 residues. Trimming took off 10 bases at V and 3 bases at J, with 22 bases between the two ends. In germline, CDR1 is MNHEY, CDR2 SMNVEV (reference sequence). The CDR3 DNA reads as TGTGCCACCCGTCCTGTAGGCGGGACAAGCTACGAGCAGTACTTC. It yields the protein CATRPVGGTSYEQYF.

The chain joins TRBV7-2 to TRBJ2-5; D not resolved. CDR1 SGHTA and CDR2 FQGNSA come from the germline V gene. V lost 5 bases and J lost 2, with 12 bases in between. This CDR3 region has 14 residues. The CDR3 protein is CASSLWVGQETQYF. The CDR3 nucleotides read TGTGCCAGCAGCCTCTGGGTGGGACAAGAGACCCAGTACTTC.

V is TRBV27 and J is TRBJ2-5, with 9 bases matching TRBD1. The germline V gene has CDR1 MNHEY and CDR2 SMNVEV (reference sequence). The CDR3 sequence is 18 residues long. Unmatched junction bases numbered 10, after V lost 2 bases and J lost 0 bases. DNA of the CDR3: TGTGCCAGCAGTTTAAAGAGCGGGACAGGGATGTACCAAGAGACCCAGTACTTC. Protein: CASSLKSGTGMYQETQYF.

The chain is built from TRBV30 and TRBJ2-2; the D gene is possibly TRBD2 (5 bases). Germline lookup yields CDR1 GTSNPN and CDR2 SVGIG (reference sequence). The CDR3 consists of 12 residues. Trimming shortened V by 8 bases and J by 0 bases, and 7 bases separated the two germline ends. As DNA, the CDR3 is TGTGCCGCGGGTCCGAACACCGGGGAGCTGTTTTTT. This translates into CAAGPNTGELFF.

This clone was detected once. The V call is TRBV14, the J call TRBJ2-3; 10 bases are a match to TRBD1. The CDR3 sequence is 17 residues long. Germline values: CDR1 SGHDN, CDR2 FVKESK. V lost 0 bases, J lost 3 bases, and 6 bases stayed unmatched. DNA of the CDR3: TGTGCCAGCAGCCAAGAAGGGACAGGGGTCTGGACAGATACGCAGTATTTT. Translated: CASSQEGTGVWTDTQYF.

The chain links TRBV28 to TRBJ1-5; D remains ambiguous. V gave up 2 bases and J gave up 5 bases, with 13 bases separating them. Per germline, CDR1 MDHEN and CDR2 SYDVKM. CDR3 length: 15 residues. The CDR3 DNA follows: TGTGCCAGCAGTTTAGGGGAACTGGGGTATCAGCCCCAGCATTTT. This gives the protein CASSLGELGYQPQHF.

The table lists this clone with a few counts. This rearrangement joins TRBV4-1 to TRBJ2-3, with 9 bases that match TRBD1. The J segment lost 2 bases and the V segment lost 1 base, leaving 4 bases of the junction unmatched. This CDR3 region has 16 residues. Germline V lookup: CDR1 MGHRA, CDR2 YSYEKL. The CDR3 reads CASSQAGTGSTDTQYF. The CDR3 DNA reads as TGCGCCAGCAGCCAAGCTGGGACAGGGTCCACAGATACGCAGTATTTT.

This chain links TRBV28 with TRBJ1-2; unclear D gene. Germline CDR1 MDHEN, CDR2 SYDVKM. The V end was cut by 8 bases, the J end by 2 bases, with 12 bases between. The CDR3 length is 13 residues. This CDR3 is CASGPNINYGYTF. DNA of the CDR3: TGTGCCAGCGGTCCCAACATCAACTATGGCTACACCTTC.

The sample holds one count of this clone. The chain has TRBV5-6 and TRBJ1-3, with D maybe TRBD1 (5 bases). Trimming took 2 bases from V and 2 from J, leaving 14 bases between them. The CDR3 spans 16 residues. Germline CDR1 SGHDT, CDR2 YYEEEE. The CDR3 nucleotides are TGTGCCAGCAGCTTTAGCTCGCAGGGCCCTGGAAACACCATATATTTT. This gives the protein CASSFSSQGPGNTIYF.

This chain joins TRBV6-6 and TRBJ1-6; D possibly corresponds to TRBD1 (5 bases). The CDR3 is made up of 16 amino acids. V lost 0 bases to trimming and J lost 7 bases, with 13 bases between them. Germline V gene sequence: CDR1 MNHNY, CDR2 SVGAGI (reference sequence). The CDR3 loop is CASSYSRGAENSPLHF. In DNA form, the CDR3 reads TGTGCCAGCAGTTACTCGAGGGGCGCGGAAAATTCACCCCTCCACTTT.

The chain employs TRBV7-2 and TRBJ1-1; 8 bases align to TRBD1. The germline V gene has CDR1 SGHTA and CDR2 FQGNSA. J lost 1 base, V lost 4 bases, and 8 bases had no gene match. This CDR3 has 16 residues. CDR3 DNA sequence: TGTGCCAGCAGCTCCTACTCGACAGGGGCGAACACTGAAGCTTTCTTT. This codes for CASSSYSTGANTEAFF.

The V gene is TRBV9, the J gene TRBJ1-5; the match to TRBD1 covers 11 bases. This CDR3 comprises 16 residues. Germline CDR1 is SGDLS and CDR2 is YYNGEE. Germline trimming cut 3 bases from V and 2 bases from J; bases unmatched to any gene: 4. CDR3 sequence: CASSAGQGAGNQPQHF. Written as DNA, the CDR3 is TGTGCCAGCAGCGCCGGACAGGGGGCGGGCAATCAGCCCCAGCATTTT.

V gene TRBV27 combines with J gene TRBJ2-7; D unclear. Trimming left V 4 bases short and J 1 base short, with 8 bases between. The V gene's germline CDR1 is MNHEY and CDR2 SMNVEV (reference sequence). This CDR3 region has 13 residues. CDR3 protein: CASSSGGSYEQYF. CDR3 nucleotide sequence: TGTGCCAGCAGTTCCGGTGGGTCCTACGAGCAGTACTTC.